Following are 24 T cell receptor beta chains from one sample sequenced in a study of regulatory T cells in long-lasting Graves disease. Time point specified: persistent/refractory GD, antithyroid drugs over 5 years with positive TRAb. Isolated PBMC RNA provided the starting material for the TCR library. The TCR beta library used iRepertoire HTBI primers with Arm-PCR amplification of CDR3. In TCRdb, the multiplex PCR reads were re-called with MiXCR into one record per CDR3 protein. The sample consists of a few hundred thousand distinct CDR3 sequences, 22% of them appearing once. The sample was peripheral blood mononuclear cells (PBMCs), taken when the disease was refractory, from a patient treated with antithyroid drugs. The receptors were sampled from a female donor with Graves disease.

In its sample, this clonotype was seen a few times. V gene TRBV11-2 combines with J gene TRBJ2-1, with D possibly being TRBD2 (6 bases). The V gene lost 3 bases and the J gene lost 10 bases, with 13 bases spanning the gap. The CDR3 consists of 13 residues. The V gene's germline CDR1 is SGHAT and CDR2 FQNNGV. For the CDR3, the DNA is TGTGCCAGCAGCTTTTCCCGACGGGGGGAGCAGTTCTTC. Amino acids: CASSFSRRGEQFF.

This clonotype was counted at least ten times. V gene TRBV28 combines with J gene TRBJ1-5; 7 bases agree with TRBD1. V gave up 5 bases and J gave up 4 bases; unmatched junction bases: 8. Per germline, CDR1 MDHEN and CDR2 SYDVKM. This CDR3 contains 15 residues. The CDR3 sequence is CASSPVGQINQPQHF. DNA for the CDR3: TGTGCCAGCAGTCCCGTGGGACAGATTAATCAGCCCCAGCATTTT.

This clonotype showed up just a few times. The chain employs TRBV10-3 and TRBJ1-1; D gene uncertain. CDR1 and CDR2 (germline): ENHRY, SYGVKD. The germline V and J ends were trimmed by 3 bases and 1 base, with 12 bases remaining between them. The CDR3 is 15 amino acids. The CDR3 sequence is CAISDYSTGNTEAFF. The CDR3 DNA reads TGTGCCATCAGTGATTACTCGACGGGGAACACTGAAGCTTTCTTT.

The chain recombines TRBV27 with TRBJ2-3, with a possible D match to TRBD2 (6 bases). V dropped 3 bases and J dropped 3 bases, with 16 bases sitting between them. Germline V gene sequence: CDR1 MNHEY, CDR2 SMNVEV (reference sequence). CDR3 length equals 16 residues. CDR3 sequence reads: CASSFDSTGGTDTQYF. The CDR3 bases are TGTGCCAGCAGTTTCGATTCTACTGGGGGGACAGATACGCAGTATTTT.

This clonotype was detected only a few times. The chain links TRBV6-4 to TRBJ2-3; possible D gene TRBD2, 6 bases. From germline, CDR1 is MRHNA and CDR2 SNTAGT. The CDR3 covers 14 residues. V dropped 5 bases and J dropped 4 bases, with 13 bases sitting between them. DNA for the CDR3: TGTGCCAGCAGTTGGACGTCGGGGGCAGATACGCAGTATTTT. It yields the protein CASSWTSGADTQYF.

The gene calls are TRBV7-2 and TRBJ1-2; tentative D call: TRBD1 (5 bases). V lost 4 bases and J 8 bases, leaving 23 bases between the germline ends. The CDR3 sequence is 16 residues long. Germline-derived CDR1 and CDR2 are SGHTA and FQGNSA. CDR3 sequence reads: CASSSHTGGRGKGYTF. The CDR3 DNA follows: TGTGCCAGCAGCTCCCATACGGGCGGACGGGGGAAGGGCTACACCTTC.

The chain has TRBV5-1 and TRBJ1-2, with D hard to call. The germline V and J ends were trimmed by 3 bases and 4 bases, with 13 bases remaining between them. In germline, CDR1 is SGHRS, CDR2 YFSETQ. There are 14 residues in the CDR3. CDR3 coding DNA: TGCGCCAGCAGCTCCTTCAGTGTGTCCTATGGCTACACCTTC. Translating it yields CASSSFSVSYGYTF.

This clonotype was counted many times. The gene calls are TRBV12-3 or TRBV12-4 and TRBJ1-1; no reliable D call. With 6 bases removed from V and 5 bases from J, the gap between germline ends came to 13 bases. This CDR3 is built from 13 residues. The CDR3: CASRNSGGTEAFF. As DNA, the CDR3 is TGTGCCAGCAGAAACTCCGGAGGGACTGAAGCTTTCTTT.

About this clonotype: This CDR3 fails to terminate in the conserved phenylalanine or tryptophan, so it likely reflects a read error. This chain connects TRBV30 to TRBJ2-2; 8 nucleotides match TRBD1. Trimming took 1 base from V and 3 from J; bases not matched to a gene: 4. The CDR3 is 15 amino acids. The germline V gene encodes CDR1 GTSNPN and CDR2 SVGIG (reference sequence). CDR3: CAWSEDRGYTGELFS. CDR3 in DNA: TGTGCCTGGAGTGAAGACAGGGGATACACCGGGGAGCTGTTTTCT.

The table lists this clonotype with a count of one. This chain uses TRBV25-1 with TRBJ2-2, with 10 bases fitting TRBD2. Germline lookup yields CDR1 MGHDK and CDR2 SYGVNS. The CDR3 is made up of 17 amino acids. V lost 3 bases and J lost 3; bases outside the gene matches: 7. CDR3 region: CASSDELAGGDTGELFF. The CDR3 nucleotides are TGTGCCAGCAGTGACGAATTAGCGGGAGGAGACACCGGGGAGCTGTTTTTT. The full variable domain, its missing parts supplied by reference TRBV25-1 and TRBJ2-2, is EADIYQTPRYLVIGTGKKITLECSQTMGHDKMYWYQQDPGMELHLIHYSYGVNSTEKGDLSSESTVSRIRTEHFPLTLESARPSHTSQYLCASSDELAGGDTGELFFGEGSRLTVL.

This clonotype was seen a single time. The chain is built from TRBV9 and TRBJ1-5; maybe TRBD1 (5 bases). The V gene's germline CDR1 is SGDLS and CDR2 YYNGEE. V gave up 7 bases and J gave up 3 bases, with 14 bases separating them. The CDR3 is 14 residues long. CDR3 residues: CASGDRSDNQPQHF. CDR3 DNA: TGTGCCAGCGGAGACAGATCGGACAATCAGCCCCAGCATTTT.

This clonotype was seen many times. The genes are TRBV12-3 or TRBV12-4 and TRBJ1-5, with 7 bases lining up with TRBD1. V dropped 5 bases and J dropped 6; count of bases not matched to a gene: 10. The CDR3 extends over 15 amino acids. The CDR3 nucleotides read TGTGCCAGCAGTGTAGAAACAGGGGCCAGTCAGCCCCAGCATTTT. It codes for CASSVETGASQPQHF.

The chain combines TRBV10-2 with TRBJ2-5; 7 bases match TRBD2. Germline V gene lookup returns CDR1 WSHSY and CDR2 SAAADI. The CDR3 is 14 amino acids. With V trimmed by 2 bases and J by 10 bases, 10 bases remained unmatched. CDR3 sequence: CASSEPFWEGYQYF. The CDR3 DNA reads as TGCGCCAGCAGTGAGCCCTTTTGGGAGGGTTACCAGTACTTC.

The CDR3: CASSIFLSGGRFQETQYF. The CDR3 bases are TGTGCCAGCAGCATTTTCCTCTCTGGGGGGCGCTTCCAAGAGACCCAGTACTTC. The V gene is TRBV28, the J gene TRBJ2-5; D tentatively reads TRBD1 or TRBD2 (6 bases each). The length of the CDR3 is 18 residues. Germline V CDR1 and CDR2: MDHEN, SYDVKM. The ends were cut back, 6 bases at V and 1 base at J, with 24 bases in the middle.

This chain joins TRBV3-1 and TRBJ2-3; D possibly corresponds to TRBD2 (5 bases). CDR3 length: 14 amino acids. From germline, CDR1 is LGHDT and CDR2 YNNKEL (reference sequence). With 2 bases removed from V and 10 bases from J, the gap between germline ends came to 16 bases. As DNA, the CDR3 is TGTGCCAGCAGCCAATCCGGGAACGCGGCGGCGCAGTATTTT. This gives the protein CASSQSGNAAAQYF.

This clonotype was recorded at least ten times. The CDR3 spells CASSRLRGAKNIQYF. As DNA, the CDR3 is TGTGCCAGCAGCCGCCTTAGGGGGGCCAAAAACATTCAGTACTTC. V and J are TRBV11-2 and TRBJ2-4, with D possibly TRBD1 on 6 matching bases. V was clipped by 5 bases and J by 1 base, with 12 bases between them. Germline assignment: CDR1 SGHAT and CDR2 FQNNGV. The CDR3 is made up of 15 amino acids.

This clonotype was detected ten times or more. In nucleotides, the CDR3 is TGTGCCAGCAGTTACGAGGGCGGGAGTGGCTACACCTTC. Amino acids: CASSYEGGSGYTF. The chain combines TRBV6-5 with TRBJ1-2; D ambiguous. Germline V gene data show CDR1 as MNHEY and CDR2 as SVGAGI. Trimming pared 2 bases from V and 7 bases from J, leaving 11 bases between. The CDR3 covers 13 residues.

This clonotype appeared many times. The genes are TRBV6-1 and TRBJ2-5; 9 bases agree with TRBD1. CDR1 is MNHNS and CDR2 is SASEGT in the germline V gene. Trimming removed 6 bases from V and 0 bases from J; junction bases left unmatched: 2. The CDR3 is 14 residues long. The CDR3 protein is CASSGQGYQETQYF. Written as DNA, the CDR3 is TGTGCCAGCAGCGGACAGGGGTACCAAGAGACCCAGTACTTC.

In this sample, this clonotype turned up many times. An end of the junction differs from the germline gene, which may be a read error. The rearrangement uses TRBV2 and TRBJ2-2; D call uncertain. There are 12 residues in the CDR3. Germline CDR1 reads SNHLY; CDR2 reads FYNNEI. DNA of the CDR3: TGTGCCGGCAGACAGAACACCGGGGAGCTGTTTTTT. As protein: CAGRQNTGELFF.

This clonotype was recorded at least ten times. The chain links TRBV6-1 to TRBJ2-2; 8 bases are shared with TRBD2. Looked up from germline, CDR1 is MNHNS and CDR2 is SASEGT. The CDR3 is made up of 16 amino acids. J was trimmed by 1 base and V by 5 bases; bases with no gene match: 6. The CDR3 DNA follows: TGTGCCAGCAGTAAACTTCTAGCGGGGAACACCGGGGAGCTGTTTTTT. Its protein product is CASSKLLAGNTGELFF.

This clonotype occurred a few times. In DNA, the CDR3 is TGTGCCTGGAAGGGCCGAGGACCCACTGAAGCTTTCTTT. It yields the protein CAWKGRGPTEAFF. The chain has TRBV30 and TRBJ1-1; D is ambiguous. The CDR3 runs 13 residues. Germline lookup yields CDR1 GTSNPN and CDR2 SVGIG (reference sequence). V lost 4 bases to trimming and J lost 4 bases, with 13 bases between them.

This clonotype was observed many times. The chain links TRBV6-1 to TRBJ1-5; 7 bases fit TRBD1. Looked up from germline, CDR1 is MNHNS and CDR2 is SASEGT. V dropped 6 bases and J dropped 2; count of bases not matched to a gene: 10. The CDR3 covers 16 residues. Here the CDR3 reads CASSLSRQGRNQPQHF. The DNA for the CDR3 is TGTGCCAGCAGCCTTTCCCGACAGGGTCGCAATCAGCCCCAGCATTTT.

A few counts support this clonotype. The V gene is TRBV19, the J gene TRBJ1-1, with unresolved D. This CDR3 contains 14 residues. Germline CDR1 is LNHDA and CDR2 is SQIVND (reference sequence). V lost 7 bases, J lost 0 bases, and 12 bases lay in between. The CDR3 loop is CASTPAGLNTEAFF. CDR3 coding DNA: TGTGCCAGTACCCCGGCGGGTCTGAACACTGAAGCTTTCTTT. Together with reference TRBV19 and TRBJ1-1, the CDR3 gives the full variable domain: DGGITQSPKYLFRKEGQNVTLSCEQNLNHDAMYWYRQDPGQGLRLIYYSQIVNDFQKGDIAEGYSVSREKKESFPLTVTSAQKNPTAFYLCASTPAGLNTEAFFGQGTRLTVV.

The chain uses TRBV20-1 and TRBJ2-1; TRBD2 matches 13 bases. V lost 6 bases, J lost 10 bases, and 6 bases stayed unmatched. Germline V gene lookup returns CDR1 DFQATT and CDR2 SNEGSKA (reference sequence). CDR3 size: 13 residues. Here the CDR3 reads CSADGTSGTEQFF. CDR3 bases: TGCAGTGCGGACGGGACTAGCGGGACCGAGCAGTTCTTC.